This is a list of T cell receptor beta chains from one sample in a study of technical replicates of blood from a few donors. Measured with immunoSEQ multiplex PCR; TCRdb has only the in-frame clones, and not every one. The sample records tens of thousands of clones, around 92% being singletons. Source material: T cells isolated from PBMCs. The origin of the receptors is a human donor in good health. Some clones in this sample may be carry-over from other donors' samples. The CDR3 runs from the conserved cysteine through the conserved F or W. A D gene is named only where the DNA matches it firmly. Rows give clone size only sometimes, using once, few, many, or a class for an expanded clone.

- - TRBJ1-3 TRBV29-1 TGCAGCGTCAAAGGACTGTCCTCTGGAAACACCATATATTTT CSVKGLSSGNTIYF
TRBD2 once TRBJ2-1 TRBV5-1 TGCGCCAGCAGCTTACTAGCGGGAGCCCTCTCCTACAATGAGCAGTTCTTC CASSLLAGALSYNEQFF
TRBD1 - TRBJ1-5 TRBV7-2 TGTGCCAGCAGCACAATTACAGGGGGGGGTTTTTATCAGCCCCAGCATTTT CASSTITGGGFYQPQHF
TRBD1 - TRBJ1-2 TRBV5-6 TGTGCCAGCAGCTTGGGAGGGACAGGACGAGTCTATGGCTACACCTTC CASSLGGTGRVYGYTF
- once TRBJ2-7 TRBV2 TGTGCCAGCAGTGCGGGTTACGAGCAGTACTTC CASSAGYEQYF
TRBD2 - TRBJ2-2 TRBV7-2 TGTGCCAGCAGCTTCGGACTAGCGGGAGCCGGGGAGCTGTTTTTT CASSFGLAGAGELFF
TRBD1 - TRBJ2-7 TRBV10-1 TGCGCCAGCAGTGTAGGCGAAGGGACAGTCTACGAGCAGTACTTC CASSVGEGTVYEQYF
- - TRBJ1-5 TRBV30 TGTGCCTGGAGTCCTGGACTTGACAATCAGCCCCAGCATTTT CAWSPGLDNQPQHF
TRBD1 - TRBJ2-5 TRBV11-2 TGTGCCAGCAGCGCACACCCCGGGACAGACCAAGAGACCCAGTACTTC CASSAHPGTDQETQYF
TRBD2 - TRBJ2-2 TRBV29-1 TGCAGCGTTGTCGGACTAGTATCTGGGGAGCTGTTTTTT CSVVGLVSGELFF
TRBD1 once TRBJ2-1 TRBV19 TGTGCCAGTAGTATGATAAGGGGGCGCGGCAATGAGCAGTTCTTC CASSMIRGRGNEQFF
TRBD2 once TRBJ2-1 TRBV7-9 TGTGCCAGCAGCTTAAACCGTGGACTAGCGGGGGGAGTAAACAATGAGCAGTTCTTC CASSLNRGLAGGVNNEQFF
TRBD1 - TRBJ1-4 TRBV7-9 TGTGCCAGCAGCTTAGGGACAGGAAATGAAAAACTGTTTTTT CASSLGTGNEKLFF
TRBD1 - TRBJ1-5 TRBV7-9 TGTGCCAGCAGCTTCGCAGGGGGAGGTCAGCCCCAGCATTTT CASSFAGGGQPQHF
TRBD2 - TRBJ2-3 TRBV2 TGCGCCAGCAGAGACGGGACTAGCGGGGTCACAGATACGCAGTATTTT CASRDGTSGVTDTQYF
TRBD1 - TRBJ2-7 TRBV27 TGTGCCAGCAGCCTCGGGACAGGGTATGGGCAGTACTTC CASSLGTGYGQYF
TRBD2 once TRBJ2-5 TRBV4-1 TGCGCCAGCAGCCAAGATTCCCGGGAGGGGGAGACCCAGTACTTC CASSQDSREGETQYF
TRBD2 - TRBJ2-1 TRBV5-1 TGCGCCAGCAGCTTAGGCCTAGCGGGAGATGCGGGTGTCAATGAGCAGTTCTTC CASSLGLAGDAGVNEQFF
- - TRBJ2-7 TRBV29-1 TGCAGTATTGAAGTAGACAGTACTGCCGAGCAGTACTTC CSIEVDSTAEQYF
- - TRBJ2-1 TRBV15 TGTGCCACCAGCAGAGGGGGTGGCGGGGGCGATGAGCAGTTCTTC CATSRGGGGGDEQFF
- - TRBJ2-4 TRBV6-1 TGTGCCAGCAGTGAACTACAGGGTCCGGACATTCAGTACTTC CASSELQGPDIQYF
- - TRBJ2-3 TRBV15 TGTGCCACCAGCAGAGATCCCTACAGGGACGAGACAGATACGCAGTATTTT CATSRDPYRDETDTQYF
- - TRBJ1-1 TRBV5-8 TGTGCCAGCAGTCAGAGCGGCGTGAACACTGAAGCTTTCTTT CASSQSGVNTEAFF
- - TRBJ2-7 TRBV5-8 TGTGCCAGCAGCTATAGACTGGCCGCCGAGCAGTACTTC CASSYRLAAEQYF
- - TRBJ2-1 TRBV6-5 TGTGCCAGCCGAAAGTCAGGGAATGAGCAGTTCTTC CASRKSGNEQFF